The sequence of this TCR beta chain was determined in a study of cytomegalovirus exposure and HLA in healthy donors. PCR amplification relied on 60 Vbeta primers (plus 13 Jbeta primers). Authors' data handling: A later analysis tallied approximately 78 million unique TCR beta chains, around 10 million of them shared. Libraries were prepared by immunoSEQ multiplex PCR; TCRdb keeps only in-frame clonotypes and omits some of them. That table gives V, J and clone size, and the DNA gave D and trimming. The sample records approximately 140,000 clones, 60% to 80% being singletons. With regard to this clone: Its cognate antigen is unknown.

Study outcomes and limitations: The study designated roughly 150 TCR beta chains cytomegalovirus-associated.

Germline assignment: CDR1 SGHAT and CDR2 FQDESV (reference sequence). The ends were cut back, 8 bases at V and 4 bases at J, with 26 bases in the middle. This CDR3 spans 17 amino acids. The sequenced sample consisted of PBMCs. The sequence was obtained from a man aged 35 to 55 in good health and CMV-seronegative. This chain uses TRBV11-1 with TRBJ1-1; maybe TRBD1 (6 bases). Written as DNA, the CDR3 is TGTGCCAGCTCGCACCCCAAACAGGGCGGGGGGATCACTGAAGCTTTCTTT. Its protein is CASSHPKQGGGITEAFF.